This T cell receptor (beta chain) was sequenced during a study of early T cells in non-severe SARS-CoV-2 infection (dated by TCRdb to the early 2020s). Background for the entire study: TCR sequencing used bulk RNA from unsorted whole blood, so alpha and beta chains could not be paired. Here is what the overall study found, with its caveats: VDJdb matching was skewed toward anti-spike CD8 responses, so virus-specific expansions were likely underestimated and private and CD4 specificities were missed.

Set within a cohort of healthcare workers in London, UK, this nested case-control study involved weekly PCR testing of nasopharyngeal swabs along with blood sampling. Healthcare workers were recruited during the week of the UK lockdown, between 23 and 31 March 2020, and followed weekly for up to 16 weeks. Taken from cysteine to phenylalanine, the CDR3 has 14 residues. Only the CDR3 part of the read is kept: 42 bases, read in frame from the first base. Trimming takes 0 bases from V and 0 bases from J, and the germline ends sit 7 bases apart. CDR1 and CDR2 (SGHRS, YFSETQ) derive from the germline V gene. Library generation was performed with 5' RACE. The instrument was a NextSeq 500. The TCR library protocol attached unique molecular identifiers to individual cDNA molecules to correct for sequencing error and PCR bias. Sequencing covered both TCR alpha and beta chains, and within each sample the abundances of alpha and beta sequences were tightly co-correlated. As for the authors' bioinformatics: Decombinator V4 was used to annotate the V gene, J gene and CDR3 of the TCR sequences. TCRs were defined as expanded if a significant change between any two time points was detected under a Poisson model with p below 0.0001. Abundances of TCRs were expressed as counts per million after normalisation to the total number of TCRs sequenced in each sample. MAIT TCRs were defined by TRAV1-2 paired with TRAJ12, TRAJ20 or TRAJ33, and iNKT TCRs by TRAV10 paired with TRAJ18. VDJdb, accessed 1 November 2021, was searched for CMV, EBV and SARS-CoV-2 annotated TCRs, with TCRs annotated for multiple antigens excluded. TCRdb reprocessed the public reads (quality trimming at Q25 with fastp, clone calling with MiXCR) and kept in-frame beta chains. Each CDR3 protein appears once, grouped with its most common genes and DNA. In this record, the V and J calls reflect TCRdb's handling and not the investigators' own analysis. The sample data list some 110,000 distinct CDR3 sequences, and more than 12% of these were observed just once. The ten largest clones represent roughly a fifth of the sample.

Points on this clonotype: Its specific antigen is unknown. Base qualities are not recorded, but no much larger clone differs from it by a single base.

The V and J genes are TRBV5-1 and TRBJ2-7; the D segment might be TRBD1 or TRBD2, since each matches 5 bases. This TCR derives from an adult who was a healthcare worker with PCR-confirmed SARS-CoV-2 infection or an uninfected control (not recorded which). Sequenced sample: whole blood. The CDR3 has the sequence CASSLAGTSYEQYF. The DNA reads as follows: TGCGCCAGCAGCTTGGCAGGGACCTCCTACGAGCAGTACTTC.